A selection of T cell receptor beta chains follows, all from one sample in a study of blood T cells in healthy people across ages. MiXCR, run by TCRdb on the 5' RACE reads, gives a single entry per CDR3 protein. This sample yields hundreds of thousands of distinct CDR3 sequences, of which around two fifths are seen a single time; 25% to 30% belongs to the top ten. The sequencing sample was made of blood. These receptors were taken from a man older than 75 in good health. The CDR3 runs from the conserved cysteine through the conserved F or W. The D gene is left open where the match is weak. Where a row states a size, it is once, few, many or the class of an expanded clone; other rows omit it.

j_call d_call v_call clone_size cdr3_aa cdr3_nt
TRBJ1-4 . TRBV6-5 few CASSFSGIAAEKLFF TGTGCCAGCAGTTTCTCAGGAATAGCGGCTGAAAAACTGTTTTTT
TRBJ2-1 . TRBV7-2 . CASSKGGGTNEQFF TGTGCCAGCAGCAAAGGGGGGGGGACGAATGAGCAGTTCTTC
TRBJ2-7 TRBD2 TRBV7-2 few CASNEYSGPSYEQYF TGTGCCAGCAACGAATATAGCGGGCCCTCCTACGAGCAGTACTTC
TRBJ1-2 . TRBV6-6 many CASSRDPYYGYTF TGTGCCAGCAGCAGGGATCCATACTATGGCTACACCTTC
TRBJ2-1 . TRBV27 few CASSLYARSGTGNNEQFF TGTGCCAGCAGCCTCTACGCCAGATCCGGGACTGGGAACAATGAGCAGTTCTTC
TRBJ2-5 TRBD2 TRBV2 . CASIYGGSQETQYF TGTGCCAGCATCTACGGGGGGTCCCAAGAGACCCAGTACTTC
TRBJ2-6 . TRBV18 few CASSEERSGANVLTF TGTGCCAGCTCAGAGGAGCGGTCTGGGGCCAACGTCCTGACTTTC
TRBJ2-7 . TRBV6-6 few CASSSRQVTTYEQYF TGTGCCAGCAGTTCTCGACAGGTGACCACCTACGAGCAGTACTTC
TRBJ2-2 . TRBV6-2/TRBV6-3 few CASRSSRSGELFF TGTGCCAGCAGAAGCTCTAGGTCCGGGGAGCTGTTTTTT
TRBJ2-7 . TRBV20-1 few CSARVRVPPYEQYF TGCAGTGCTAGAGTGCGGGTTCCCCCCTACGAGCAGTACTTC
TRBJ2-2 TRBD1 TRBV29-1 few CSANRDRRSGELFF TGCAGCGCCAACCGGGACAGGAGGTCCGGGGAGCTGTTTTTT
TRBJ2-1 . TRBV29-1 many CSVEFYNEQFF TGCAGCGTTGAGTTCTACAATGAGCAGTTCTTC
TRBJ1-2 . TRBV20-1 . CSAQAGSGYTF TGCAGTGCTCAAGCGGGGAGTGGCTACACCTTC
TRBJ2-1 . TRBV9 . CASSVVPGHNEQFF TGTGCCAGCAGCGTAGTACCAGGACACAATGAGCAGTTCTTC
TRBJ2-7 . TRBV12-3/TRBV12-4 few CASSLSQGFSYEQYF TGTGCCAGCAGTTTAAGTCAGGGGTTCTCCTACGAGCAGTACTTC
TRBJ2-6 . TRBV6-2/TRBV6-3 few CASSRSRPGPGANVLTF TGTGCCAGCAGCAGGTCTCGTCCAGGGCCTGGGGCCAACGTCCTGACTTTC
TRBJ2-7 TRBD2 TRBV9 few CASSVGFASGYEQYF TGTGCCAGCAGCGTAGGATTCGCTAGCGGATACGAGCAGTACTTC
TRBJ2-3 TRBD2 TRBV20-1 few CSAVSGGPGDTQYF TGCAGTGCTGTCAGCGGGGGACCTGGAGATACGCAGTATTTT
TRBJ2-5 TRBD2 TRBV30 few CAWSPGLADQETQYF TGTGCCTGGAGCCCGGGACTAGCGGACCAAGAGACCCAGTACTTC
TRBJ1-1 . TRBV20-1 few CSARGRSELCEAFF TGCAGTGCTAGAGGCCGGTCGGAGTTGTGTGAAGCTTTCTTT
TRBJ2-1 . TRBV10-1 few CASSDEVNEQFF TGCGCCAGCAGTGATGAGGTCAATGAGCAGTTCTTC
TRBJ2-1 TRBD2 TRBV11-2 . CASSPSSGRMNEQFF TGTGCCAGCAGCCCATCTAGCGGGAGAATGAATGAGCAGTTCTTC
TRBJ2-7 TRBD1 TRBV29-1 many CSVQRDRGYEQYF TGCAGCGTCCAGCGGGACAGGGGTTACGAGCAGTACTTC
TRBJ1-5 TRBD1 TRBV20-1 . CSARQGQGQPQHF TGCAGTGCAAGACAGGGTCAGGGACAGCCCCAGCATTTT
TRBJ1-2 . TRBV2 . CASSDETQYGYTF TGTGCCAGCAGTGACGAGACACAGTATGGCTACACCTTC
TRBJ2-7 TRBD1 TRBV7-9 . CAGSYQGAPTLREQYF TGTGCCGGCAGCTACCAGGGGGCCCCCACCCTACGCGAGCAGTACTTC
TRBJ2-3 TRBD2 TRBV4-3 . CASSQGPSGGTDTQYF TGCGCCAGCAGCCAAGGACCTAGCGGGGGCACAGATACGCAGTATTTT
TRBJ2-7 . TRBV15 few CATSRGANSYEQYF TGTGCCACCAGCAGAGGGGCGAATTCCTACGAGCAGTACTTC
TRBJ2-7 . TRBV6-6 . CASSLYRRSYEQYF TGTGCCAGCAGTCTATACAGGAGGTCCTACGAGCAGTACTTC
TRBJ2-6 . TRBV5-6 . CASSLTGGASGANVLTF TGTGCCAGCAGCTTGACAGGGGGGGCCTCTGGGGCCAACGTCCTGACTTTC
TRBJ2-2 . TRBV18 few CASSPVFTGRTNTGELFF TGTGCCAGCTCACCAGTGTTCACAGGGCGTACGAACACCGGGGAGCTGTTTTTT
TRBJ2-3 TRBD1 TRBV27 . CAGSFSGTVFTDTQYF TGTGCCGGCAGTTTTTCCGGGACAGTCTTCACAGATACGCAGTATTTT
TRBJ2-1 TRBD2 TRBV7-2 few CASSLEPAGGMNEQFF TGTGCCAGCAGCTTAGAGCCAGCGGGAGGGATGAATGAGCAGTTCTTC
TRBJ2-1 . TRBV7-3 . CASSQDSSYNEQFF TGTGCCAGCAGCCAAGACAGTTCCTACAATGAGCAGTTCTTC
TRBJ2-1 TRBD1 TRBV6-2/TRBV6-3 . CASSYIPGTGGMYNEQFF TGTGCCAGCAGTTACATCCCGGGGACAGGGGGCATGTACAATGAGCAGTTCTTC
TRBJ2-7 . TRBV10-3 many CAISQDNMYEQYF TGTGCCATCAGCCAGGACAACATGTACGAGCAGTACTTC
TRBJ2-1 . TRBV25-1 . CASSDHSTGRGEQFF TGTGCCAGCAGTGACCACTCGACAGGACGGGGTGAGCAGTTCTTC
TRBJ2-3 . TRBV7-2 . CASSARVGGNTDTQYF TGTGCCAGCAGCGCCCGGGTGGGTGGGAACACAGATACGCAGTATTTT
TRBJ2-5 . TRBV6-5 many CASSYSRGLETQYF TGTGCCAGCAGTTACTCGAGGGGATTAGAGACCCAGTACTTC
TRBJ2-7 . TRBV28 . CASMKVSLPYEQYF TGTGCCAGCATGAAGGTTAGCTTGCCGTACGAGCAGTACTTC
TRBJ2-5 . TRBV7-3 . CASSLKGRQGYQETQYF TGTGCCAGCAGCTTAAAGGGTCGGCAGGGGTACCAAGAGACCCAGTACTTC
TRBJ1-4 . TRBV4-3 . CASSQEVGSGKLFF TGCGCCAGCAGCCAAGAGGTCGGCTCGGGAAAACTGTTTTTT
TRBJ2-3 . TRBV3-1 . CASRDTGSTYF TGTGCCAGCAGAGACACAGGGAGTACGTATTTT
TRBJ2-5 TRBD2 TRBV27 few CASSFQGGSGETQYF TGTGCCAGCAGTTTTCAGGGAGGGTCGGGGGAGACCCAGTACTTC
TRBJ1-4 . TRBV7-2 . CASSLDGTFGEKPFF TGTGCCAGCAGCTTAGACGGGACATTCGGTGAAAAACCGTTTTTT
TRBJ2-5 TRBD1 TRBV25-1 many CASSVRDSTRETQYF TGTGCCAGCAGTGTCCGGGACAGTACCAGGGAGACCCAGTACTTC